Reported below is one T cell receptor beta chain. Its cognate antigen is unknown. This CDR3 has 16 residues. CDR1 is KGHSH and CDR2 is LQKENI in the germline V gene. V gave up 3 bases and J gave up 5 bases, with 19 bases separating them. Sequenced by immunoSEQ multiplex PCR; TCRdb stores in-frame clones only, minus some. The data contain fewer than 180,000 clones, around 90% of them singletons. The sample belongs to a study of T cell responses to AZD1222 COVID-19 vaccine. Study-wide points: Unmutated regions of variants are reportedly targeted by nearly half of spike-specific TCRs. Two doses of AZD1222 preceded a rise in Spike-specific TCR breadth and depth. Mostly white British, mostly female donors; authors suggested clonal diversity may be underestimated.

Source: peripheral blood, taken 28 days after the second AZD1222 dose. The clonotype was recovered from an adult who received the AZD1222 COVID-19 vaccine. This chain uses TRBV18 with TRBJ1-1; D unclear. In nucleotides, the CDR3 is TGTGCCAGCTCACCGGTCATCGTGAAAGTGTGGACTGAAGCTTTCTTT. Its translation is CASSPVIVKVWTEAFF.